A single sample gave rise to the 18 T cell receptor beta chains below, sequenced in a study of cytomegalovirus exposure and HLA in healthy donors. The method was immunoSEQ multiplex PCR; TCRdb's version includes in-frame clones alone and lacks a portion of them. The sample holds about 140,000 clones, less than 95% seen once. Sequencing used PBMCs. The receptors here all came from a young man in good health and CMV-seropositive.

The table lists this clone with a count of one. The V call is TRBV18, the J call TRBJ2-2; D is undetermined. This CDR3 region has 15 residues. The V gene lost 1 base and the J gene lost 1 base, with 7 bases spanning the gap. Germline assignment: CDR1 KGHSH and CDR2 LQKENI. The CDR3 sequence is CASSPLVENTGELFF. CDR3 sequence (DNA): TGTGCCAGCTCACCACTAGTAGAGAACACCGGGGAGCTGTTTTTT.

The chain is built from TRBV19 and TRBJ2-2; D possibly corresponds to TRBD2 (6 bases). The CDR3 length is 14 residues. The germline CDR1 and CDR2 sequences are LNHDA and SQIVND (reference sequence). V dropped 2 bases and J dropped 5 bases, with 9 bases sitting between them. The CDR3 spells CASSITGATGELFF. CDR3 bases: TGTGCCAGTAGTATAACGGGAGCAACCGGGGAGCTGTTTTTT. Full variable domain (rest looked up from reference TRBV19 and TRBJ2-2): DGGITQSPKYLFRKEGQNVTLSCEQNLNHDAMYWYRQDPGQGLRLIYYSQIVNDFQKGDIAEGYSVSREKKESFPLTVTSAQKNPTAFYLCASSITGATGELFFGEGSRLTVL.

The chain links TRBV6-1 to TRBJ2-7, with TRBD1 as a possible D gene (5 bases). The germline CDR1 and CDR2 sequences are MNHNS and SASEGT. There are 15 residues in the CDR3. The V end lost 2 bases, the J end lost 2 bases, and 13 bases lay between the germline ends. The CDR3, as DNA: TGTGCCAGCAGTGAATCCAGGGTGTCCGCCTACGAGCAGTACTTC. This sequence encodes CASSESRVSAYEQYF.

The J gene is TRBJ2-3, the V gene TRBV5-4, with a possible D match to TRBD2 (6 bases). V lost 3 bases and J 4 bases, leaving 15 bases between the germline ends. In germline, CDR1 is SGHNT, CDR2 YYREEE (reference sequence). CDR3 length equals 15 residues. The CDR3 sequence: CASSSIAAGADTQYF. For the CDR3, the DNA is TGTGCCAGCAGCTCTATAGCGGCCGGCGCAGATACGCAGTATTTT.

This clone has just one count. This chain uses TRBV5-4 with TRBJ2-7; 7 bases are shared with TRBD2. Germline trimming cut 2 bases from V and 1 base from J; bases unmatched to any gene: 3. The germline V gene encodes CDR1 SGHNT and CDR2 YYREEE (reference sequence). CDR3 size: 14 residues. This CDR3 reads CASSLGGGSYEQYF. The CDR3 coding sequence is TGTGCCAGCAGCTTAGGCGGGGGTTCCTACGAGCAGTACTTC.

This chain links TRBV25-1 with TRBJ1-3, with TRBD1 identical over 7 bases. There are 14 residues in the CDR3. Trimming at V came to 10 bases and at J to 0 bases, leaving 6 bases not matched to a gene. The germline V gene encodes CDR1 MGHDK and CDR2 SYGVNS. CDR3 protein: CATRGADSGNTIYF. CDR3 in DNA: TGTGCCACCAGGGGGGCGGACTCTGGAAACACCATATATTTT.

The chain has TRBV7-4 and TRBJ2-4, with D maybe TRBD1 (5 bases). V lost 5 bases and J lost 1, with 15 bases in between. Germline CDR1 and CDR2: SGHVT and SQSDAQ. The CDR3 covers 16 residues. The CDR3 loop is CASSPYRRRAKNIQYF. The CDR3, as DNA: TGTGCCAGCAGCCCTTACAGGAGACGGGCCAAAAACATTCAGTACTTC.

This clone has just a few counts. This rearrangement joins TRBV2 to TRBJ1-3; D unresolved. V lost 3 bases, J lost 1 base, and 4 bases lay in between. Germline V gene data show CDR1 as SNHLY and CDR2 as FYNNEI. The CDR3 is 13 amino acids. CDR3 in amino acids: CASSDRSGNTIYF. As DNA, the CDR3 is TGTGCCAGCAGTGACAGATCTGGAAACACCATATATTTT.

The genes are TRBV5-6 and TRBJ2-1; D not certain. Trimming cost V 7 bases and J 0 bases, with 11 bases left between them. The germline CDR1 and CDR2 sequences are SGHDT and YYEEEE. CDR3 length: 14 amino acids. The DNA of the CDR3 is TGTGCCAGCGCTTCTTGGAGCTCCTACAATGAGCAGTTCTTC. This codes for CASASWSSYNEQFF.

V usage is TRBV25-1 and J usage is TRBJ2-2, with D perhaps matching TRBD1 (5 bases). V lost 9 bases and J 2 bases, leaving 16 bases between the germline ends. CDR1 is MGHDK and CDR2 is SYGVNS in the germline V gene. This CDR3 region has 15 residues. The CDR3 bases are TGTGCCAGTTCGACAGTCGCCCCTAACACCGGGGAGCTGTTTTTT. It encodes CASSTVAPNTGELFF. The full variable domain, with the rest looked up from reference TRBV25-1 and TRBJ2-2, is EADIYQTPRYLVIGTGKKITLECSQTMGHDKMYWYQQDPGMELHLIHYSYGVNSTEKGDLSSESTVSRIRTEHFPLTLESARPSHTSQYLCASSTVAPNTGELFFGEGSRLTVL.

The V gene is TRBV7-2, the J gene TRBJ2-1; 8 bases align to TRBD2. The CDR3 loop spans 15 amino acids. Per the germline V gene, CDR1 is SGHTA and CDR2 is FQGNSA. Trimming cost V 1 base and J 3 bases; bases outside gene matches: 2. CDR3: CASSLGLAIYNEQFF. The CDR3 DNA reads TGTGCCAGCAGCTTAGGACTAGCGATCTACAATGAGCAGTTCTTC.

This clone was counted a single time. The J gene is TRBJ1-5, the V gene TRBV6-5; D is uncertain. Germline V CDR1 and CDR2: MNHEY, SVGAGI. Deletions cut 6 bases from V and 0 bases from J, with 9 bases between. This CDR3 has 14 amino acids. CDR3 in amino acids: CASSPGNSNQPQHF. Written as DNA, the CDR3 is TGTGCCAGCAGCCCCGGGAATAGCAATCAGCCCCAGCATTTT.

This clone was picked up one time. The chain couples TRBV5-1 to TRBJ1-2; TRBD1 matches 9 bases. Germline V gene lookup returns CDR1 SGHRS and CDR2 YFSETQ. This CDR3 has 14 amino acids. The J segment lost 6 bases and the V segment lost 3 bases, leaving 6 bases of the junction unmatched. CDR3 nucleotides: TGCGCCAGCAGCTATGACAGGGGGGTAAATGGCTACACCTTC. Translating gives CASSYDRGVNGYTF.

The chain uses TRBV4-1 and TRBJ1-2, with D maybe TRBD1 (6 bases). The CDR3 totals 14 residues. Germline CDR1 is MGHRA and CDR2 is YSYEKL. Trimming took 4 bases from V and 8 from J, leaving 17 bases between them. CDR3 residues: CASSRDRTSGGYTF. CDR3 DNA: TGCGCCAGCAGCCGTGACAGGACTTCGGGGGGCTACACCTTC.

This clone occurred a few times. The genes are TRBV25-1 and TRBJ1-4; D possibly corresponds to TRBD1 (5 bases). The V and J ends lost 6 bases and 8 bases respectively, with 16 bases between them. Germline loops: CDR1 MGHDK, CDR2 SYGVNS. The CDR3 is 14 amino acids. The CDR3 spells CASREHQGSEKLFF. The CDR3 DNA reads TGTGCCAGCAGGGAACATCAGGGATCCGAAAAACTGTTTTTT.

CDR3 protein: CASSEGQAETYEQYF. As DNA, the CDR3 is TGTGCCAGCAGTGAAGGACAGGCTGAGACCTACGAGCAGTACTTC. This chain uses TRBV2 with TRBJ2-7; a weak D match, TRBD1 (6 bases). Germline-derived CDR1 and CDR2 are SNHLY and FYNNEI. The ends were cut back, 1 base at V and 2 bases at J, with 12 bases in the middle. The CDR3 totals 15 residues.

Turning to this clone: Germline is not matched at one junction end, which may reflect a read error. The chain is built from TRBV4-2 and TRBJ2-3, with 9 nucleotides matching TRBD2. The length of the CDR3 is 18 residues. Germline CDR1 is LGHNA and CDR2 is YNFKEQ. The CDR3 DNA reads as TGTGCCAGCAGCCAAGAATGGGCAGGGGAGGGACTAGCAGAGACGCAGTATTTT. This gives the protein CASSQEWAGEGLAETQYF.

The rearrangement uses TRBV28 and TRBJ1-1, with D unresolved. V was pared by 5 bases and J by 2 bases, with 12 bases between. Germline CDR1 reads MDHEN; CDR2 reads SYDVKM. This CDR3 comprises 14 residues. The CDR3 loop is CASSTPTFNTEAFF. Written as DNA, the CDR3 is TGTGCCAGCAGTACACCGACATTTAACACTGAAGCTTTCTTT.